This T cell receptor beta chain originates from a study of T cells in Graves' hyperthyroidism and ophthalmopathy (dated by TCRdb to between 2019 and 2020). For the study in its entirety: Peripheral blood samples were taken at initial diagnosis, before any treatment was given. Following sampling, methimazole starting at 30 mg daily was given to hyperthyroidism patients, and high-dose intravenous methylprednisolone was given to ophthalmopathy patients. The paper reports TCR Vbeta CDR3 sequencing of 130 to 150 peripheral blood samples: approximately 43 ophthalmopathy, under 80 hyperthyroidism and approximately 17 progressor patients. An independent validation cohort of around 19 hyperthyroidism patients and about 16 patients who later progressed to ophthalmopathy tested prospective prediction of ophthalmopathy. To identify TCR V-J signatures that set the groups apart, the researchers used a discovery cohort of about a hundred patients, made up of under 50 with Graves' ophthalmopathy and around 58 with stable Graves' hyperthyroidism. The 75 to 100 discovery patients were randomly split 7:3 into training and test sets. The study also compared thyroid tissue and blood T-cell repertoires from more than five Graves' hyperthyroidism patients. Results and caveats for the whole study, not just this receptor: Most expanded thyroid clonotypes (frequency above 0.001) were also found in blood, which suggests that blood repertoires may mirror thyroid immune responses. In validation, the model predicted progression to ophthalmopathy with about 71% sensitivity and about 72% specificity, a median of 6.5 months before onset. Ophthalmopathy was separated from stable hyperthyroidism by a 13 V-J signature model, with about 88% sensitivity and roughly 84% specificity obtained in cross-validation and 80%/75% obtained in testing. Sample size was not statistically predetermined, and blinding of investigators to group allocation was not performed.

Stable Graves' hyperthyroidism was defined as the absence of progression to ophthalmopathy over 18 months of follow-up. Hyperthyroidism patients were aged 18 to 65 years and newly diagnosed, with disease duration of less than 2 months. Patients with uncontrolled infections, other autoimmune diseases, pregnancy or lactation were excluded. Diagnoses were established on the basis of clinical symptoms, serum thyroxine and TRAb, thyroid ultrasound, and orbital computed tomography. Ficoll-Paque density gradient centrifugation was used to isolate PBMCs from about 9.4 ml of fresh peripheral blood. Total RNA was extracted with Trizol reagent, and quality was checked on an Agilent 2100 Bioanalyzer. Comments on this clonotype: Which antigen it targets is not known. The record has no base qualities; no much larger clone is one base away.

The TCR beta CDR3 regions were amplified from the RNA transcripts. A first-round RT-PCR of the TCR CDR3 used the HTBI primer set with the Qiagen OneStep RT-PCR kit. Libraries were constructed in a second round of multiplex PCR, after which size selection and purification were performed. The libraries were sequenced on an Illumina HiSeq2000 using paired-end 100 bp reads. As for how the authors treated the data: Raw data were processed with SOAPnuke, discarding reads with adapters, uncalled bases, mean Phred below 15, or no exact constant-primer or identifier match. COPE v1.2.5 was used to merge high-quality paired reads, and clonotypes were defined as unique nucleotide sequences. Clonotypes were aligned to IMGT TRBV, TRBD and TRBJ reference segments using MiTCR v1.1. The analysis included only V-J combinations with a frequency above 0.0001, which together covered around 99% of the repertoires. A TCS score was defined as the ratio of F50 (clonal expansion) to E x V (chaos), with BLOSUM62-based TCRdist applied between CDR3 peptides within each V-J. Welch's t-statistics and random forest reduced approximately 520 V-J features to about 12, which were used in a naive Bayes classifier (R e1071). Using fastp at Q25 and MiXCR, TCRdb reprocessed the public reads and kept productive beta chains. Every distinct CDR3 protein forms one entry, paired with its most common genes and DNA. The V and J calls and clone size come from TCRdb's table, not from the authors' own analysis. Here the sample has fewer than 400,000 distinct CDR3 sequences; 20% to 25% occur a single time. Less than 75% of the sample is held by the ten biggest clonotypes.

The specimen was blood. This clonotype originated in a man aged 50 to 60 with Graves' hyperthyroidism.

At the DNA level, the sequence is TGTGCCAGTAGTATACAGGGGGACGGTCAGCCCCAGCATTTT. It translates as CASSIQGDGQPQHF. The receptor chain draws on TRBV19 and TRBJ1-5, with 7 middle bases fitting TRBD1. CDR1 and CDR2 were assigned from the germline V gene (reference sequence) as LNHDA and SQIVND. The CDR3 spans 14 residues, from the cysteine through the phenylalanine. The kept DNA is CDR3 alone, 42 bases in frame from the first base. Trimming leaves V shorter by 2 bases and J shorter by 6 bases, with the junction holding 4 bases beyond the gene matches.